This TCR beta chain was identified during a study of cytomegalovirus exposure and HLA in healthy donors. The germline V gene encodes CDR1 LNHDA and CDR2 SQIVND (reference sequence). This CDR3 comprises 17 residues. J lost 1 base, V lost 2 bases, and 6 bases had no gene match. Assay: immunoSEQ multiplex PCR; the TCRdb copy retains only in-frame clones and omits some. Of about 200,000 clones listed, roughly 77% are singletons. The TCR sequence derives from a woman aged 25 to 45 in good health and CMV-seronegative. The J gene is TRBJ2-4, the V gene TRBV19; the match to TRBD2 covers 9 bases. What was sequenced was PBMCs. The CDR3 loop is CASSIWTSELAKNIQYF. CDR3 bases: TGTGCCAGTAGTATATGGACTAGCGAATTGGCCAAAAACATTCAGTACTTC.